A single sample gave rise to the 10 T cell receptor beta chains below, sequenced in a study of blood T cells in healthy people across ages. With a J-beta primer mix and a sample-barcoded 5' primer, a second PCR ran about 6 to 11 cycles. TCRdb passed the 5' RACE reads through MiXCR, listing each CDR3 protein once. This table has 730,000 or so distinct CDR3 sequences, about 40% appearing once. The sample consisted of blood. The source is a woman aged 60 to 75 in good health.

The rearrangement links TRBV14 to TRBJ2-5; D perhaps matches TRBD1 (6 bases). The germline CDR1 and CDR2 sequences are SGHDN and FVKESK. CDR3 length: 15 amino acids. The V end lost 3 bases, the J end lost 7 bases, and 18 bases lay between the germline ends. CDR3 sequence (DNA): TGTGCCAGCAGCCACTGGGGACACGGGCCCGGGACCCAGTACTTC. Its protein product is CASSHWGHGPGTQYF. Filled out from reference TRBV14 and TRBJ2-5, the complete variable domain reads EAGVTQFPSHSVIEKGQTVTLRCDPISGHDNLYWYRRVMGKEIKFLLHFVKESKQDESGMPNNRFLAERTGGTYSTLKVQPAELEDSGVYFCASSHWGHGPGTQYFGPGTRLLVL.

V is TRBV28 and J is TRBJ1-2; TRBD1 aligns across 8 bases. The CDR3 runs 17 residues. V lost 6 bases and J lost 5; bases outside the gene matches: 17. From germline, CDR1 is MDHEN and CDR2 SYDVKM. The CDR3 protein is CASRPSTHQGAGYGYTF. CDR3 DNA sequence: TGTGCCAGCAGGCCCTCCACCCACCAGGGGGCTGGATATGGCTACACCTTC.

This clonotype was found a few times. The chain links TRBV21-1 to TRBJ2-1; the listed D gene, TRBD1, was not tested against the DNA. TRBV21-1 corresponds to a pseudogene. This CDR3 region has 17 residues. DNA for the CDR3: TGTGCCAGCAGCAAAGGAGGGGCCGGGAACCCCTACAATGAGCAGTTCTTC. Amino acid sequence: CASSKGGAGNPYNEQFF.

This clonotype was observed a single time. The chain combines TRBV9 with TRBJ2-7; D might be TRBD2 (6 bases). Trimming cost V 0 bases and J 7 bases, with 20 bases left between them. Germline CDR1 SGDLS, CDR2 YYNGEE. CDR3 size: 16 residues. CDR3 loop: CASSVVGGGDYNEQYF. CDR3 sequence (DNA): TGTGCCAGCAGCGTAGTCGGTGGCGGGGATTACAATGAGCAGTACTTC.

The CDR3 DNA sequence: TGTGCCTGGAGTGGGGCCGGCGCAGATACGCAGTATTTT. This sequence encodes CAWSGAGADTQYF. J is TRBJ2-3 and V is TRBV30; D not certain. The CDR3 runs to 13 residues. With 1 base removed from V and 4 bases from J, the gap between germline ends came to 9 bases. CDR1 is GTSNPN, CDR2 SVGIG, per germline (reference sequence).

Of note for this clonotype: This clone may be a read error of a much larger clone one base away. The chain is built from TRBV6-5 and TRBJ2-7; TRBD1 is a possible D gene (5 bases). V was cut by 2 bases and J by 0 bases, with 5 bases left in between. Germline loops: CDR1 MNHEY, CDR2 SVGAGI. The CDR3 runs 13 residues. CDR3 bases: TGTGCCAGCAGTTACAGGGGCTCCTACGAGCAGTACTTC. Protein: CASSYRGSYEQYF.

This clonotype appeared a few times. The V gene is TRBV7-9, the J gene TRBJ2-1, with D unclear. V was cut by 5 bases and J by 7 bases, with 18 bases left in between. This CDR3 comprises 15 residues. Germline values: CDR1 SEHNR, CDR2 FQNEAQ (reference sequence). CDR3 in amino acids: CASSPRTGGLNEQFF. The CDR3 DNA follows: TGTGCCAGCAGCCCTAGGACGGGCGGATTGAATGAGCAGTTCTTC.

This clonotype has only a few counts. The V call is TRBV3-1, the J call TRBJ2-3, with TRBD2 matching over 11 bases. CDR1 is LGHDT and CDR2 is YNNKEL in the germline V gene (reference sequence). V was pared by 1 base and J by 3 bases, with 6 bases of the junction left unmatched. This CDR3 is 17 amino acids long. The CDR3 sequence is CASSQGLAGGGTDTQYF. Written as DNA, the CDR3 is TGTGCCAGCAGCCAAGGGCTAGCGGGGGGAGGAACAGATACGCAGTATTTT.

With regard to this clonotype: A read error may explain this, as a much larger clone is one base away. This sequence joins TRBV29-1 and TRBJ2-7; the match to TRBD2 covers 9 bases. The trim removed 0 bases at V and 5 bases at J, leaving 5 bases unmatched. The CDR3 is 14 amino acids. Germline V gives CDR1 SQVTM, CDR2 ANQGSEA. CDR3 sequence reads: CSVEDGSGSNEQYF. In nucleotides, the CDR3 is TGCAGCGTTGAAGACGGTAGCGGGAGTAACGAGCAGTACTTC.

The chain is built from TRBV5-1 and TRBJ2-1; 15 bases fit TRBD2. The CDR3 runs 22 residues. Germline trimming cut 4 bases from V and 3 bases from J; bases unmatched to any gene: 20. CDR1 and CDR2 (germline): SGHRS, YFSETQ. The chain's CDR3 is CASSIPGTGAAGLAGGYNEQFF. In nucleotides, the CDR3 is TGCGCCAGCAGCATCCCCGGGACAGGGGCGGCGGGACTAGCGGGAGGCTACAATGAGCAGTTCTTC. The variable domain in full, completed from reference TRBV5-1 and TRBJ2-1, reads KAGVTQTPRYLIKTRGQQVTLSCSPISGHRSVSWYQQTPGQGLQFLFEYFSETQRNKGNFPGRFSGRQFSNSRSEMNVSTLELGDSALYLCASSIPGTGAAGLAGGYNEQFFGPGTRLTVL.